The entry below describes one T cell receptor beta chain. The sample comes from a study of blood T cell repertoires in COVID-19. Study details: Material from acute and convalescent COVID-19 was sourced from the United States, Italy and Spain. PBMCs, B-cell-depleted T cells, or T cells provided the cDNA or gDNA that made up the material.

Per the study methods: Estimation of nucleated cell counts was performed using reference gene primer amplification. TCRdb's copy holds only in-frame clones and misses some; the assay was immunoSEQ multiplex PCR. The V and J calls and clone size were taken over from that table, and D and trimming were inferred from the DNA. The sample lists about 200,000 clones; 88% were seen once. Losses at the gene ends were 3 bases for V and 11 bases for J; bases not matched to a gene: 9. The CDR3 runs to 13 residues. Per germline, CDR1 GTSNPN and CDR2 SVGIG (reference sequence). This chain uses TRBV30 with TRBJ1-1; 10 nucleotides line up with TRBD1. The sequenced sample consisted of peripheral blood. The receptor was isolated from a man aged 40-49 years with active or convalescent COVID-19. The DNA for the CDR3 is TGTGCCTGGAGCCTAGACAGGGGGCTCATGGCTTTCTTT. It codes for CAWSLDRGLMAFF.